A selection of T cell receptor beta chains follows, all from one sample in a study of shared T cell receptors in the human thymus. The protocol was immunoSEQ multiplex PCR, while the TCRdb copy is restricted to in-frame clones and leaves out a portion. This table holds 63,000 or so clones, roughly 95% found once. The sequenced material came from thymocytes. Receptors were obtained from a human donor. CDR3s include the opening cysteine and the closing phenylalanine or tryptophan. A D gene is named only where the DNA matches it firmly. Size is stated for part of the rows, as once, few or many counts, or as a class when the clone is expanded.

cdr3_aa cdr3_nt clone_size j_call v_call d_call
CASSQLRGNNEQFF TGTGCCAGCAGCCAACTTCGAGGGAACAATGAGCAGTTCTTC . TRBJ2-1 TRBV4-2 .
CATSRAGLTYEQYF TGTGCCACCAGCAGAGCGGGACTTACCTACGAGCAGTACTTC few TRBJ2-7 TRBV15 .
CASSQGDPSNQPQHF TGTGCCAGCAGTCAGGGGGACCCTAGCAATCAGCCCCAGCATTTT . TRBJ1-5 TRBV6-6 TRBD1
CASSQTPQTRTDTQYF TGTGCCAGCAGCCAAACCCCCCAAACCCGCACAGATACGCAGTATTTT . TRBJ2-3 TRBV4-2 .
CASSLRHLGYEQYF TGTGCCAGCAGCCTCCGACATCTCGGCTACGAGCAGTACTTC . TRBJ2-7 TRBV13 .
CASSHNRGQPQHF TGTGCCAGTAGTCACAACAGGGGTCAGCCCCAGCATTTT . TRBJ1-5 TRBV19 TRBD1
CASSLRPLQGGQVKALYNEQFF TGTGCCAGCAGCTTAAGGCCCCTTCAGGGTGGACAGGTTAAGGCCTTATACAATGAGCAGTTCTTC . TRBJ2-1 TRBV7-7 TRBD1
CASSPSTSRGSDTQYF TGTGCCAGCAGCCCCTCGACTAGTAGGGGATCAGATACGCAGTATTTT . TRBJ2-3 TRBV7-3 .
CASSPGPVTDTQYF TGCGCCAGCAGCCCCGGCCCCGTCACAGATACGCAGTATTTT . TRBJ2-3 TRBV5-1 .
CASATAGGQSYEQYF TGTGCTAGTGCCACAGCAGGGGGGCAGTCCTACGAGCAGTACTTC . TRBJ2-7 TRBV12-5 .
CASSKGPSTDTQYF TGTGCCAGCAGCAAAGGACCCAGCACAGATACGCAGTATTTT . TRBJ2-3 TRBV5-6 .
CASSPPAATDPLNYGYTF TGTGCCAGCAGCCCTCCCGCGGCGACAGATCCTCTCAACTATGGCTACACCTTC . TRBJ1-2 TRBV7-8 .